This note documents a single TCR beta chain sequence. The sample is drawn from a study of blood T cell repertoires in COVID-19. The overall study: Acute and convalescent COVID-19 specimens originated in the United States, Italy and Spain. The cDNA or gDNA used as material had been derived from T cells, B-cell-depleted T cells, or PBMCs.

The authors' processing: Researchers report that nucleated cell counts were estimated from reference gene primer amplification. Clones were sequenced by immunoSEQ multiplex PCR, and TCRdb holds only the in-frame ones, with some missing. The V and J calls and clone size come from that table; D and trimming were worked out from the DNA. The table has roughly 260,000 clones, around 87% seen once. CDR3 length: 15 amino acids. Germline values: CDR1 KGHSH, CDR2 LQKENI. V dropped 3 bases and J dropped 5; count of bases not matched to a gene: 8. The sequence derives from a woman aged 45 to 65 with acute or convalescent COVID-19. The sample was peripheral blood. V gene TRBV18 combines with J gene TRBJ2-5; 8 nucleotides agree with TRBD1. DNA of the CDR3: TGTGCCAGCTCACCCACAGGGGGTGTTGGTGAGACCCAGTACTTC. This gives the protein CASSPTGGVGETQYF.